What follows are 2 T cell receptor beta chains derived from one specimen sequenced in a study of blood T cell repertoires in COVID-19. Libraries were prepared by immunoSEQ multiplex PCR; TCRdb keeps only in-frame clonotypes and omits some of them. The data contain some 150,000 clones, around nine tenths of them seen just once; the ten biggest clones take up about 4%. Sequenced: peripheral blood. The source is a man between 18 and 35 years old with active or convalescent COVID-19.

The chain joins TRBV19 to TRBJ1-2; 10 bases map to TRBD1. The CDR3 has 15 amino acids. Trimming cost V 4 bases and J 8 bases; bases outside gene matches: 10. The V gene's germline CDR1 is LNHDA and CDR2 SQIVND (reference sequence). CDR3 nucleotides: TGTGCCAGTAGTACCTCATACCGGGACAGGGGCGGCTACACCTTC. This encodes CASSTSYRDRGGYTF.

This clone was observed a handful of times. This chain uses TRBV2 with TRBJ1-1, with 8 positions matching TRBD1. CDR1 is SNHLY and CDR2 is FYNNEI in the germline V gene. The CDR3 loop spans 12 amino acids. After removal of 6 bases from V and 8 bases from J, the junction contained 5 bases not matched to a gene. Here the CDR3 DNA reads TGTGCCAGCAGGACGGGACAGGCCGAAGCTTTCTTT. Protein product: CASRTGQAEAFF.